Presented here are 18 T cell receptor beta chains from one specimen sequenced in a study of blood T cell repertoires in COVID-19. Sequenced by immunoSEQ multiplex PCR; TCRdb stores in-frame clones only, minus some. The sample lists approximately 54,000 clones; roughly 76% were seen once. Material for sequencing was peripheral blood. These receptors originate from a woman aged 55-69 years with acute or convalescent COVID-19.

This chain links TRBV19 with TRBJ2-1; TRBD2 aligns across 8 bases. Germline-derived CDR1 and CDR2 are LNHDA and SQIVND (reference sequence). V lost 1 base, J lost 6 bases, and 5 bases stayed unmatched. The CDR3 spans 15 residues. The CDR3 reads CASSIVLAGLNEQFF. The CDR3 DNA reads as TGTGCCAGTAGTATAGTTCTAGCGGGCCTCAATGAGCAGTTCTTC.

The rearrangement uses TRBV28 and TRBJ2-2; unclear D gene. The CDR3 covers 16 residues. The V and J ends lost 6 bases and 4 bases respectively, with 18 bases between them. Germline V lookup: CDR1 MDHEN, CDR2 SYDVKM. The CDR3 here is CASSPTTFWVTGELFF. Here the CDR3 DNA reads TGTGCCAGCAGCCCAACTACATTTTGGGTCACCGGGGAGCTGTTTTTT.

This clone has just one count. The chain has TRBV2 and TRBJ1-6, with 8 bases aligning to TRBD1. The CDR3 is 15 amino acids. Losses at the gene ends were 6 bases for V and 4 bases for J; bases not matched to a gene: 5. The germline gives CDR1 SNHLY, CDR2 FYNNEI. The CDR3 nucleotides are TGTGCCAGCAGGGGACAGGAACCTTATAATTCACCCCTCCACTTT. This translates into CASRGQEPYNSPLHF.

The gene calls are TRBV28 and TRBJ1-5; 9 nucleotides match TRBD1. The CDR3 loop spans 15 amino acids. From germline, CDR1 is MDHEN and CDR2 SYDVKM. Unmatched junction bases numbered 8, after V lost 7 bases and J lost 4 bases. CDR3 sequence: CASKETGGSNQPQHF. The CDR3 DNA follows: TGTGCCAGCAAAGAGACAGGGGGTAGTAATCAGCCCCAGCATTTT.

The J gene is TRBJ1-3, the V gene TRBV3-1 (or the pseudogene TRBV3-2), with 9 bases aligning to TRBD1. Germline values: CDR1 LGHDT, CDR2 YNNKEL (reference sequence). The CDR3 is 15 residues long. The ends lost 5 bases at V and 5 bases at J; junction bases unmatched: 7. The DNA of the CDR3 is TGTGCCAGCAGCTTTGGACAGGGGTATAGAAACACCATATATTTT. As protein: CASSFGQGYRNTIYF.

The chain combines TRBV14 with TRBJ2-3; 7 positions agree with TRBD1. CDR3 length equals 16 residues. After removal of 4 bases from V and 3 bases from J, the junction contained 10 bases not matched to a gene. Germline values: CDR1 SGHDN, CDR2 FVKESK. The chain's CDR3 is CASSLETGARTDTQYF. Here the CDR3 DNA reads TGTGCCAGCAGCCTCGAAACAGGGGCCCGTACAGATACGCAGTATTTT.

The V and J genes are TRBV5-6 and TRBJ1-4; TRBD1 is a possible D gene (6 bases). The V gene's germline CDR1 is SGHDT and CDR2 YYEEEE. Trimming took 2 bases from V and 6 from J, leaving 11 bases between them. This CDR3 spans 14 amino acids. CDR3 sequence: CASSLGQMDEKLFF. The DNA of the CDR3 is TGTGCCAGCAGCTTAGGACAGATGGATGAAAAACTGTTTTTT.

This chain links TRBV19 with TRBJ2-3, with D uncertain. The CDR3 runs 15 residues. Germline CDR1 LNHDA, CDR2 SQIVND (reference sequence). Deletions cut 9 bases from V and 1 base from J, with 17 bases between. The CDR3 coding sequence is TGTGCCAGCCGGATTACGCGGTTTCGCACAGATACGCAGTATTTT. Its translation is CASRITRFRTDTQYF.

CDR3 sequence reads: CASGLVLWKGPTYNEQFF. CDR3 nucleotides: TGTGCTAGTGGTTTGGTCCTGTGGAAGGGGCCCACCTACAATGAGCAGTTCTTC. This chain joins TRBV12-5 and TRBJ2-1, with D perhaps matching TRBD1 (5 bases). CDR1 LGHNT and CDR2 FRNRAP come from the germline V gene. This CDR3 is built from 18 residues. V was trimmed by 0 bases and J by 2 bases, leaving 17 bases between them.

The chain recombines TRBV19 with TRBJ1-1; D unresolved. This CDR3 is 15 amino acids long. V lost 5 bases and J 2 bases, leaving 15 bases between the germline ends. CDR1 and CDR2 (germline): LNHDA, SQIVND (reference sequence). This CDR3 reads CASSYGAASNTEAFF. The CDR3, as DNA: TGTGCCAGTAGTTATGGAGCGGCCTCCAACACTGAAGCTTTCTTT.

V and J are TRBV5-4 and TRBJ1-1; 7 bases match TRBD1. Germline CDR1 reads SGHNT; CDR2 reads YYREEE (reference sequence). This CDR3 has 14 residues. With 2 bases clipped from V and 5 bases from J, the junction kept 6 bases outside the gene matches. The CDR3, as DNA: TGTGCCAGCAGCTTTGATCAGGGGGTGACTGAAGCTTTCTTT. The encoded protein is CASSFDQGVTEAFF. The full variable domain, its missing parts supplied by reference TRBV5-4 and TRBJ1-1, is ETGVTQSPTHLIKTRGQQVTLRCSSQSGHNTVSWYQQALGQGPQFIFQYYREEENGRGNFPPRFSGLQFPNYSSELNVNALELDDSALYLCASSFDQGVTEAFFGQGTRLTVV.

V usage is TRBV2 and J usage is TRBJ2-7; D possibly corresponds to TRBD1 (6 bases). CDR3 length: 14 amino acids. From germline, CDR1 is SNHLY and CDR2 FYNNEI. The V gene lost 5 bases and the J gene lost 7 bases, with 18 bases spanning the gap. As DNA, the CDR3 is TGTGCCAGCAGTCATCTGACAGGAGGTGAGGAGCAGTACTTC. As protein: CASSHLTGGEEQYF.

This rearrangement joins TRBV19 to TRBJ2-1; 7 bases agree with TRBD2. This CDR3 has 13 residues. The V and J ends lost 8 bases and 0 bases, in that order; junction bases with no gene match: 1. Germline CDR1 is LNHDA and CDR2 is SQIVND (reference sequence). CDR3 residues: CASGGSSYNEQFF. The CDR3 nucleotides read TGTGCCAGTGGCGGGAGCTCCTACAATGAGCAGTTCTTC.

The V and J genes are TRBV10-3 and TRBJ2-1; TRBD2 matches 7 bases. Germline-derived CDR1 and CDR2 are ENHRY and SYGVKD. Trimming took 5 bases from V and 2 from J; bases not matched to a gene: 9. This CDR3 is built from 16 residues. CDR3 sequence reads: CAISILAYGAYNEQFF. For the CDR3, the DNA is TGTGCCATCAGTATACTAGCGTATGGAGCCTACAATGAGCAGTTCTTC.

J is TRBJ1-1 and V is TRBV5-1; D not certain. V was trimmed by 1 base and J by 8 bases, leaving 6 bases between them. The CDR3 spans 11 residues. Germline-derived CDR1 and CDR2 are SGHRS and YFSETQ. This chain's CDR3 is CASSLSEEAFF. CDR3 nucleotides: TGCGCCAGCAGCTTGTCGGAGGAAGCTTTCTTT.

This chain joins TRBV6-6 and TRBJ2-5; D might be TRBD2 (5 bases). The V gene's germline CDR1 is MNHNY and CDR2 SVGAGI (reference sequence). The V end was cut by 5 bases, the J end by 1 base, with 20 bases between. The CDR3 length is 17 residues. CDR3 protein: CASSPRRATYIQETQYF. The CDR3 DNA sequence: TGTGCCAGCAGTCCTCGGCGGGCCACCTATATCCAAGAGACCCAGTACTTC.

The chain couples TRBV28 to TRBJ2-7; no reliable D call. The CDR3 runs to 10 residues. Germline CDR1 reads MDHEN; CDR2 reads SYDVKM. The V end lost 10 bases, the J end lost 4 bases, and 8 bases lay between the germline ends. The CDR3, as DNA: TGTGCCACAGAGGAATACGAGCAGTACTTC. Amino acids: CATEEYEQYF.

This sequence joins TRBV19 and TRBJ2-7; possible D gene TRBD1, 5 bases. Per germline, CDR1 LNHDA and CDR2 SQIVND (reference sequence). This CDR3 is built from 14 residues. V was cut by 2 bases and J by 6 bases, with 14 bases left in between. The CDR3: CASSINDLRGEQYF. The DNA of the CDR3 is TGTGCCAGTAGTATAAACGACCTAAGGGGCGAGCAGTACTTC.